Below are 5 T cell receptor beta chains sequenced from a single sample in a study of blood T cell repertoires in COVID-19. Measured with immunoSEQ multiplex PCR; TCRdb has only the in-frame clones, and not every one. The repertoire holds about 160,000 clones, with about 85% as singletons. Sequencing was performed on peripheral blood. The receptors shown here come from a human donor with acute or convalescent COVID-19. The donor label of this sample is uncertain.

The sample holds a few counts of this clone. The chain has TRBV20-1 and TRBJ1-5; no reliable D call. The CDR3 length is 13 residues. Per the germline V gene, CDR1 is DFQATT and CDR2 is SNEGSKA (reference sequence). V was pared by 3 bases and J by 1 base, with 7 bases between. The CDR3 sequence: CSASGSSNQPQHF. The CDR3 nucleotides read TGCAGTGCTAGTGGTTCGAGCAATCAGCCCCAGCATTTT.

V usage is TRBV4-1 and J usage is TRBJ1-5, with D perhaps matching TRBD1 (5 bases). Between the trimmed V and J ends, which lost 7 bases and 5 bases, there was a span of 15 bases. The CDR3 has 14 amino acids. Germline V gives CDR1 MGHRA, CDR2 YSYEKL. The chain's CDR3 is CASTKTVNDQPQHF. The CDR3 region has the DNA TGCGCCAGCACCAAGACAGTGAACGATCAGCCCCAGCATTTT.

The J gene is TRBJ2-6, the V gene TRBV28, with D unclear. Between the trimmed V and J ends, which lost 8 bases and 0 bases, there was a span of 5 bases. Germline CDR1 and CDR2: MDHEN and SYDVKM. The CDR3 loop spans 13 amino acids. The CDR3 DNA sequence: TGTGCCAGCGAGCACTCTGGGGCCAACGTCCTGACTTTC. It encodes CASEHSGANVLTF.

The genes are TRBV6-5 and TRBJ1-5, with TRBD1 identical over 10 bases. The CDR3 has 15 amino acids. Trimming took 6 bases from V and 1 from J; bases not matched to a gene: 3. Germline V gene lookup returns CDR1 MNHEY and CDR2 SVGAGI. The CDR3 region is CASSSDRGSNQPQHF. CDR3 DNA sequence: TGTGCCAGCAGCTCGGACAGGGGGAGCAATCAGCCCCAGCATTTT.

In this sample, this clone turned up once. CDR3 sequence: CASSLSPDQPQHF. CDR3 in DNA: TGTGCCAGCAGCTTATCCCCGGATCAGCCCCAGCATTTT. The chain couples TRBV5-4 to TRBJ1-5, with D unresolved. Trimming left V 2 bases short and J 5 bases short, with 8 bases between. Germline CDR1 reads SGHNT; CDR2 reads YYREEE (reference sequence). This CDR3 has 13 amino acids.